This T cell receptor beta chain was sequenced in a study of response to subunit inactivated influenza vaccine. Study conclusions and caveats: The authors suggested that every seasonal influenza vaccination recruits few new T cells.

Via MiXCR, TCRdb re-called the RT-PCR reads, giving one row per CDR3 protein. The sample includes roughly 620,000 distinct CDR3 sequences, 11% of them seen just once. The J segment lost 1 base and the V segment lost 3 bases, leaving 4 bases of the junction unmatched. Germline V gives CDR1 MDHEN, CDR2 SYDVKM. The length of the CDR3 is 15 residues. This clonotype has a count of ten or more. Its specificity is not known. These data were also filed under a second study, of T cells expressing NK-cell markers. That work states: TCR beta cDNA was made by 5'RACE template switching with UMIs. Repertoire data for TCR beta were derived from sorted T cells (CD3+CD56+NKG2C+, CD3+CD56+NKG2C- and CD3+CD56-NKG2C+). More than 5 donors had dominant NKG2C+ clonotypes that comprised about 1.0-7.0% of their CD8+ T cells. Leadership of the CD3+CD56-NKG2C+ fraction also belonged to these clonotypes in several donors.

The rearrangement links TRBV28 to TRBJ1-2, with 8 bases matching TRBD1. The receptor's source is a man between 45 and 60 years old who received an inactivated influenza vaccine. The source was PBMCs from blood, collected on the day of vaccination. CDR3 coding DNA: TGTGCCAGCAGTTTTGAGGACAGGGATAACTATGGCTACACCTTC. It specifies CASSFEDRDNYGYTF.